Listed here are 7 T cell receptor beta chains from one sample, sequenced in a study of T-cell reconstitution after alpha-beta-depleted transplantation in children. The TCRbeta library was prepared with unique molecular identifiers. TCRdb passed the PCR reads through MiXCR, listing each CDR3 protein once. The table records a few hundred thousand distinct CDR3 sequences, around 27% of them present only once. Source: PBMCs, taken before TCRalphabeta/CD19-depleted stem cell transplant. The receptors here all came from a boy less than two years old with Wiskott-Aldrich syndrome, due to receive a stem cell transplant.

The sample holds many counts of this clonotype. CDR3 DNA: TGTGCCAGCAGCCTTATACCCTACGAGCAGTACTTC. Its protein product is CASSLIPYEQYF. The chain joins TRBV28 to TRBJ2-7; D is undetermined. CDR3 length equals 12 residues. The V and J ends lost 6 bases and 2 bases respectively, with 8 bases between them. Per germline, CDR1 MDHEN and CDR2 SYDVKM.

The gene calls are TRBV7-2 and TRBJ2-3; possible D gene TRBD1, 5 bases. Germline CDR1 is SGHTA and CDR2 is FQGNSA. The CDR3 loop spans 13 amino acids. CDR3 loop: CSTNWAGKDTQYF. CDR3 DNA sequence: TGTTCGACAAATTGGGCAGGGAAGGATACGCAGTATTTT.

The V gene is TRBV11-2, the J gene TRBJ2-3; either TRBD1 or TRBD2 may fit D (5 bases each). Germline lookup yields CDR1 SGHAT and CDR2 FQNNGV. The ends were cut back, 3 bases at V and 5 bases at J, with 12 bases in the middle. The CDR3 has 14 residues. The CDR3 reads CASSFSGALDTQYF. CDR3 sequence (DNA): TGTGCCAGCAGCTTCTCCGGGGCTTTAGATACGCAGTATTTT.

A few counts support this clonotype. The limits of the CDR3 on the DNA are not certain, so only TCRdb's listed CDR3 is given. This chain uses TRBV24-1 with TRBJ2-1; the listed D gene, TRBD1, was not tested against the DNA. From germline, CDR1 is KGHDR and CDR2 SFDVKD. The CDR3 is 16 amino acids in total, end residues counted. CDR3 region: CATSDFGPGGYNEQFF.

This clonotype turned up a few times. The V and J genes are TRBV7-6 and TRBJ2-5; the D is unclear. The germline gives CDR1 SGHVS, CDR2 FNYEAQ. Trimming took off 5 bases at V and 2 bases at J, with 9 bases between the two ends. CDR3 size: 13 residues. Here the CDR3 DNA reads TGTGCCAGCAGCCCGCACCCTCAAGAGACCCAGTACTTC. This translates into CASSPHPQETQYF.

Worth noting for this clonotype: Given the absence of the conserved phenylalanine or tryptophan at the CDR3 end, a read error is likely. The CDR3 loop reads CASSLALWRVHVDNEQFL. The CDR3 DNA reads TGTGCCAGCAGCTTAGCCCTTTGGCGGGTCCACGTAGACAATGAGCAGTTCTTG. The genes are TRBV11-1 and TRBJ2-1; tentative D call: TRBD2 (5 bases). This CDR3 region has 18 residues. Trimming stripped 0 bases from V and 5 bases from J, with 20 bases between. Germline V gives CDR1 SGHAT, CDR2 FQDESV (reference sequence).

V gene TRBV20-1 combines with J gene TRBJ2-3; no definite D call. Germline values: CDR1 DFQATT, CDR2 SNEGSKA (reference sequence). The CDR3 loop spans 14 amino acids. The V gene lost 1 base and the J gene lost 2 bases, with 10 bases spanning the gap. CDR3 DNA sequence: TGCAGTGCTAGAGGGGTCGGCCCCACAGATACGCAGTATTTT. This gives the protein CSARGVGPTDTQYF.